Each of the 26 T cell receptor beta chains below was sequenced from the same sample in a study of blood T cells in healthy people across ages. A second about 6 to 11 cycle PCR used barcoded and J-beta primers. TCRdb passed the 5' RACE reads through MiXCR, listing each CDR3 protein once. The data hold about 1.4 million distinct CDR3 sequences, with approximately 59% observed a single time. The sequenced sample was blood. The receptors shown here come from a man aged 18-30 years in good health.

In its sample, this clonotype was seen a few times. The V gene is TRBV4-3, the J gene TRBJ2-5; D is uncertain. Trimming removed 0 bases at V and 11 bases at J, with 16 bases between. Germline V gives CDR1 LGHNA, CDR2 YSLEER. CDR3 length equals 14 residues. This CDR3 is CASSQDRQLDEQYF. For the CDR3, the DNA is TGCGCCAGCAGCCAAGATCGACAATTGGATGAGCAGTACTTC.

The CDR3: CASSFGGRAETQYF. The CDR3 coding sequence is TGTGCCAGCAGTTTCGGGGGTCGGGCAGAGACCCAGTACTTC. V and J are TRBV12-3 or TRBV12-4 and TRBJ2-5; D might be TRBD2 (6 bases). The CDR3 runs 14 residues. V lost 3 bases and J lost 4, with 12 bases in between.

This clonotype was detected only once. The chain uses TRBV29-1 and TRBJ2-1; the match to TRBD2 covers 9 bases. Germline-derived CDR1 and CDR2 are SQVTM and ANQGSEA. V dropped 4 bases and J dropped 8; count of bases not matched to a gene: 12. The CDR3 runs 15 residues. CDR3 loop: CSVGEVAGVGDEQFF. The CDR3 DNA sequence: TGCAGCGTTGGAGAAGTAGCGGGAGTGGGGGATGAGCAGTTCTTC.

V and J are TRBV11-3 and TRBJ2-2; D is perhaps TRBD1 (6 bases). Germline CDR1 is SGHNT and CDR2 is YENEEA. V lost 5 bases and J lost 12, with 16 bases in between. The CDR3 covers 13 residues. For the CDR3, the DNA is TGTGCCAGCAGCCGAATACCCACAGGGAAGCTGTTTTTT. The encoded protein is CASSRIPTGKLFF. The full variable domain, with the rest looked up from reference TRBV11-3 and TRBJ2-2, is EAGVVQSPRYKIIEKKQPVAFWCNPISGHNTLYWYLQNLGQGPELLIRYENEEAVDDSQLPKDRFSAERLKGVDSTLKIQPAELGDSAVYLCASSRIPTGKLFFGEGSRLTVL.

V usage is TRBV11-2 and J usage is TRBJ2-3; 9 bases are a match to TRBD2. The CDR3 covers 17 residues. V was pared by 6 bases and J by 0 bases, with 10 bases of the junction left unmatched. Germline loops: CDR1 SGHAT, CDR2 FQNNGV. The CDR3 coding sequence is TGTGCCAGCAGGAAACCGGGACTAGCAGCTAGCACAGATACGCAGTATTTT. It yields the protein CASRKPGLAASTDTQYF.

The count of this clonotype is one. The chain employs TRBV7-9 and TRBJ2-7; tentatively, D is TRBD1 (6 bases). The end of the DNA is better explained by TRBJ2-5, so the J call may be wrong. The CDR3 is 16 residues long. The germline V gene encodes CDR1 SEHNR and CDR2 FQNEAQ (reference sequence). The chain's CDR3 is CASSPRNRAGFSTQYF. The CDR3 coding sequence is TGTGCCAGCAGCCCCCGAAACAGGGCCGGTTTTTCGACCCAGTACTTC.

V usage is TRBV7-8 and J usage is TRBJ1-6; weak D call: TRBD1 (5 bases). Trimming cost V 7 bases and J 4 bases, with 11 bases left between them. This CDR3 has 14 amino acids. The germline gives CDR1 SGHVS, CDR2 FQNEAQ. CDR3 nucleotide sequence: TGTGCCAGCATCGACAGCCAGTATAATTCACCCCTCCACTTT. The encoded protein is CASIDSQYNSPLHF. Filled out from reference TRBV7-8 and TRBJ1-6, the complete variable domain reads GAGVSQSPRYKVAKRGQDVALRCDPISGHVSLFWYQQALGQGPEFLTYFQNEAQLDKSGLPSDRFFAERPEGSVSTLKIQRTQQEDSAVYLCASIDSQYNSPLHFGNGTRLTVT.

This clonotype was seen a few times. The chain is built from TRBV6-1 and TRBJ2-4; D gene ambiguous. With the DNA end fitting TRBJ2-7 better, the J assignment may be wrong. The CDR3 runs to 13 residues. The germline V gene encodes CDR1 MNHNS and CDR2 SASEGT. CDR3: CASSEMKADEQYF. The DNA of the CDR3 is TGTGCCAGCAGTGAAATGAAGGCGGACGAGCAGTACTTC.

The sample holds a few counts of this clonotype. This chain links TRBV5-1 with TRBJ2-7; 8 bases match TRBD2. CDR1 is SGHRS, CDR2 YFSETQ, per germline. Trimming cost V 4 bases and J 1 base; bases outside gene matches: 10. This CDR3 contains 16 residues. This chain's CDR3 is CASSRSIGRDSYEQYF. CDR3 sequence (DNA): TGCGCCAGCAGCCGGTCCATCGGGAGGGATTCCTACGAGCAGTACTTC.

The chain uses TRBV3-1 and TRBJ2-7; 9 positions agree with TRBD1. CDR3 length: 15 amino acids. After removal of 4 bases from V and 4 bases from J, the junction contained 8 bases not matched to a gene. The germline V gene encodes CDR1 LGHDT and CDR2 YNNKEL (reference sequence). CDR3 bases: TGTGCCAGCAGCCGTGAGGGACAGGGATCTTACGAGCAGTACTTC. Translating it yields CASSREGQGSYEQYF.

V is TRBV27 and J is TRBJ2-7; weak D call: TRBD2 (6 bases). Trimming pared 8 bases from V and 7 bases from J, leaving 12 bases between. The CDR3 sequence is 11 residues long. Germline CDR1 reads MNHEY; CDR2 reads SMNVEV (reference sequence). The CDR3 region has the DNA TGTGCCAGCGGGAGAGGGAGGGAGCAGTACTTC. As protein: CASGRGREQYF.

This chain connects TRBV7-8 to TRBJ2-3; TRBD2 matches at 13 bases. With 6 bases clipped from V and 6 bases from J, the junction kept 3 bases outside the gene matches. Germline CDR1 reads SGHVS; CDR2 reads FQNEAQ. The CDR3 has 14 amino acids. The CDR3 sequence: CASRLLAGGDTQYF. CDR3 in DNA: TGTGCCAGCAGACTACTAGCGGGGGGGGATACGCAGTATTTT.

The CDR3 reads CSVEGPIGGLADTQYF. The CDR3 DNA reads TGCAGCGTTGAAGGCCCCATAGGGGGCCTCGCAGATACGCAGTATTTT. This chain connects TRBV29-1 to TRBJ2-3; 7 bases match TRBD1. CDR1 SQVTM and CDR2 ANQGSEA come from the germline V gene. Trimming removed 1 base from V and 4 bases from J; junction bases left unmatched: 11. The CDR3 runs 16 residues.

On this clonotype itself: Sequence at one end of the junction differs from germline and may be a read error. The V and J genes are TRBV5-1 and TRBJ2-6; 9 nucleotides align to TRBD2. Germline lookup yields CDR1 SGHRS and CDR2 YFSETQ. The CDR3 has 17 residues. The CDR3 loop is CASSEGLAIDGANVPTF. DNA of the CDR3: TGCGCCAGCAGCGAGGGACTAGCAATCGATGGGGCCAACGTCCCGACTTTC.

The chain uses TRBV6-6 and TRBJ1-4; 9 positions agree with TRBD1. The length of the CDR3 is 14 residues. The junction had 2 bases not matched to a gene; V was cut back by 2 bases and J by 7 bases. Germline assignment: CDR1 MNHNY and CDR2 SVGAGI (reference sequence). CDR3 loop: CASSYPGQGEKLFF. The CDR3 coding sequence is TGTGCCAGCAGTTACCCGGGACAGGGTGAAAAACTGTTTTTT.

This clonotype was observed a single time. V is TRBV10-3 and J is TRBJ1-4; D may be TRBD1 (5 bases). CDR3 size: 17 residues. The germline V gene encodes CDR1 ENHRY and CDR2 SYGVKD. Trimming cost V 5 bases and J 0 bases, with 16 bases left between them. CDR3 amino acids: CAISLALEGSTNEKLFF. The CDR3 DNA follows: TGTGCCATCAGTTTGGCTTTAGAGGGGTCAACTAATGAAAAACTGTTTTTT.

The chain carries TRBV11-2 and TRBJ2-7, with unresolved D. Per the germline V gene, CDR1 is SGHAT and CDR2 is FQNNGV. The V end lost 5 bases, the J end lost 7 bases, and 12 bases lay between the germline ends. The CDR3 sequence is 12 residues long. The CDR3 DNA is TGTGCCAGCAGCCGCCCTTCCAATGAGCAGTACTTC. Its protein product is CASSRPSNEQYF.

V and J are TRBV6-6 and TRBJ2-5, with 13 bases identical to TRBD2. Germline CDR1 MNHNY, CDR2 SVGAGI (reference sequence). J gave up 5 bases and V 5 bases, and 2 bases lay outside the gene matches. The CDR3 is made up of 14 amino acids. This chain's CDR3 is CASSTSGGGETQYF. CDR3 in DNA: TGTGCCAGCAGTACTAGCGGGGGGGGGGAGACCCAGTACTTC.

V usage is TRBV27 and J usage is TRBJ2-1; D remains unclear. The CDR3 contains 11 residues. V was shortened by 1 base and J by 7 bases, with 2 bases between the two germline ends. Germline V CDR1 and CDR2: MNHEY, SMNVEV (reference sequence). CDR3 nucleotide sequence: TGTGCCAGCAGTTTATGGAATGAGCAGTTCTTC. Its translation is CASSLWNEQFF.

The V call is TRBV2, the J call TRBJ2-5; either TRBD1 or TRBD2 may supply D (5 bases each). The CDR3 covers 12 residues. Trimming shortened V by 6 bases and J by 4 bases, and 9 bases separated the two germline ends. The germline V gene has CDR1 SNHLY and CDR2 FYNNEI. As DNA, the CDR3 is TGTGCCAGCAGAGAGGGGACAGAGACCCAGTACTTC. Protein product: CASREGTETQYF.

This clonotype has ten or more counts. The chain recombines TRBV4-2 with TRBJ2-7; a weak D match, TRBD2 (6 bases). This CDR3 region has 14 residues. Germline CDR1 and CDR2: LGHNA and YNFKEQ. V lost 10 bases and J 5 bases, leaving 21 bases between the germline ends. CDR3 in amino acids: CATGEAYEGDEQYF. DNA for the CDR3: TGTGCCACGGGAGAGGCATACGAAGGGGACGAGCAGTACTTC.

The chain joins TRBV6-2 or TRBV6-3 to TRBJ2-5; D unclear. CDR1 is MNHEY and CDR2 is SVGEGT in the germline V gene. Trimming shortened V by 7 bases and J by 6 bases, and 12 bases separated the two germline ends. This CDR3 comprises 12 residues. The CDR3 region has the DNA TGTGCCAGCACAGGCACTTTGAAGACCCAGTACTTC. Translating it yields CASTGTLKTQYF.

The rearrangement joins TRBV27 to TRBJ2-7; TRBD2 agrees at 11 bases. J gave up 6 bases and V 2 bases, and 3 bases lay outside the gene matches. Germline loops: CDR1 MNHEY, CDR2 SMNVEV (reference sequence). CDR3 size: 14 residues. As DNA, the CDR3 is TGTGCCAGCAGTTTAGAGACTAGCGGGGTCGAGCAGTACTTC. Translation: CASSLETSGVEQYF.

This chain connects TRBV7-9 to TRBJ2-4, with D maybe TRBD1 (6 bases). V was shortened by 1 base and J by 0 bases, with 16 bases between the two germline ends. Germline V gene data show CDR1 as SEHNR and CDR2 as FQNEAQ (reference sequence). The CDR3 totals 18 residues. The CDR3: CASSLGTASNLAKNIQYF. As DNA, the CDR3 is TGTGCCAGCAGCTTAGGGACAGCTTCCAACTTAGCCAAAAACATTCAGTACTTC.

This chain connects TRBV29-1 to TRBJ1-2; TRBD1 matches 8 bases. CDR3 length: 13 residues. J was trimmed by 6 bases and V by 4 bases; bases with no gene match: 7. Per the germline V gene, CDR1 is SQVTM and CDR2 is ANQGSEA. This CDR3 is CSVGVDRGNGYTF. The CDR3 bases are TGCAGCGTTGGGGTAGACAGGGGAAATGGCTACACCTTC.

This rearrangement joins TRBV4-1 to TRBJ2-4; D gene uncertain. The V end was cut by 4 bases, the J end by 6 bases, with 10 bases between. Germline CDR1 is MGHRA and CDR2 is YSYEKL. The CDR3 runs 13 residues. The CDR3 spells CASSRLMGNIQYF. CDR3 DNA: TGCGCCAGCAGCCGGTTAATGGGAAACATTCAGTACTTC.